This T cell receptor (beta chain) was documented in a study of T cell responses to AZD1222 COVID-19 vaccine. Study results and caveats: Unmutated regions of variants are reportedly targeted by nearly half of spike-specific TCRs. The breadth and depth of Spike-specific TCRs increased once two AZD1222 doses had been given.

The CDR3 loop spans 12 amino acids. A single count supports this clone. Its antigen is still unknown. TCRdb's table, derived via immunoSEQ multiplex PCR, lists solely in-frame clones and lacks some. This sample has some 150,000 clones, with 80% to 90% found just once. The chain uses TRBV21-1 and TRBJ2-7; the D call in the table, TRBD1, was not verified against the DNA. TRBV21-1 is a pseudogene segment. The sequence derives from an adult in good health. Sequenced here: peripheral blood, sampled on day 0 of AZD1222 vaccination. The CDR3: CAPGTGWREQYF. CDR3 DNA: TGTGCCCCAGGGACAGGGTGGCGCGAGCAGTACTTC.